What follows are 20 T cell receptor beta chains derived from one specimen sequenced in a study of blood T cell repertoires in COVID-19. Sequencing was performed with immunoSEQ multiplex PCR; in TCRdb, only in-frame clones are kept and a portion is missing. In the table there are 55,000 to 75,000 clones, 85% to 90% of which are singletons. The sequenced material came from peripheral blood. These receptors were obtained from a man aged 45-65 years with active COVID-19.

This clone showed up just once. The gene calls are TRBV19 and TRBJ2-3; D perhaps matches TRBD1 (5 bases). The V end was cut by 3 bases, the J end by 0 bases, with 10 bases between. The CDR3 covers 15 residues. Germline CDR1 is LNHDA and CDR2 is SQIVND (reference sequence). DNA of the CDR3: TGTGCCAGTAGTATCTCGGACACTAGCACAGATACGCAGTATTTT. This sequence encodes CASSISDTSTDTQYF.

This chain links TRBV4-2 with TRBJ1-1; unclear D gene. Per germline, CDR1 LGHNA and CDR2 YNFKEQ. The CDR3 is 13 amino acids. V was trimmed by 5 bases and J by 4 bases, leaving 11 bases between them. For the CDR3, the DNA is TGTGCCAGCAGCAGCCCTAGCGCCACTGAAGCTTTCTTT. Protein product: CASSSPSATEAFF.

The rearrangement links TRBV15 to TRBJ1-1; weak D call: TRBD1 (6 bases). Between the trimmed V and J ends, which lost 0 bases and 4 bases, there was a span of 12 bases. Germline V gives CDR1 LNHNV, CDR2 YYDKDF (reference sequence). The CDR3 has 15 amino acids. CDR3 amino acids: CATSRDRIRGTEAFF. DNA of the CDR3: TGTGCCACCAGCAGAGATCGGATCAGGGGCACTGAAGCTTTCTTT. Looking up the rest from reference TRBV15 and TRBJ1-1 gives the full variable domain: DAMVIQNPRYQVTQFGKPVTLSCSQTLNHNVMYWYQQKSSQAPKLLFHYYDKDFNNEADTPDNFQSRRPNTSFCFLDIRSPGLGDTAMYLCATSRDRIRGTEAFFGQGTRLTVV.

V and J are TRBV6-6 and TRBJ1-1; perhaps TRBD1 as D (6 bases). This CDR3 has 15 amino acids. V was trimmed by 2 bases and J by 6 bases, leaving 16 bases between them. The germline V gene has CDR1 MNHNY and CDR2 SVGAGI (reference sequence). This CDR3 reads CASSYAGGRVAEAFF. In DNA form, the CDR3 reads TGTGCCAGCAGTTACGCGGGGGGCAGGGTTGCTGAAGCTTTCTTT.

This chain's CDR3 is CASSLPPGTSGGTGELFF. The DNA of the CDR3 is TGTGCCAGCAGTTTACCCCCTGGGACTAGCGGGGGGACCGGGGAGCTGTTTTTT. The rearrangement uses TRBV27 and TRBJ2-2; the match to TRBD2 covers 15 bases. The CDR3 contains 18 residues. From germline, CDR1 is MNHEY and CDR2 SMNVEV (reference sequence). Unmatched junction bases numbered 6, after V lost 2 bases and J lost 5 bases.

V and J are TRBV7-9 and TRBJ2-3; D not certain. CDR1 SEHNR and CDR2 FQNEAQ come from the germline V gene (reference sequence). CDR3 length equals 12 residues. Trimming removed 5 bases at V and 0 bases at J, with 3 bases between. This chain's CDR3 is CASSRSTDTQYF. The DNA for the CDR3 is TGTGCCAGCAGCCGGAGCACAGATACGCAGTATTTT.

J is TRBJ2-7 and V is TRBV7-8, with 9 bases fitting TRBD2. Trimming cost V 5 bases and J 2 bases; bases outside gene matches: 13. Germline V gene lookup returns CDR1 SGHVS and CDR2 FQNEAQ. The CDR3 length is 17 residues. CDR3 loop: CASSPKGVAGEAYEQYF. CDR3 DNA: TGTGCCAGCAGCCCTAAGGGAGTAGCGGGAGAGGCCTACGAGCAGTACTTC.

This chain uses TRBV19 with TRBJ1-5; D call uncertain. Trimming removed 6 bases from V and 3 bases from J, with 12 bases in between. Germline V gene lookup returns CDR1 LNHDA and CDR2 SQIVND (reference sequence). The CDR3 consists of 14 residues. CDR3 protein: CASSLRADNQPQHF. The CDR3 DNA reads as TGTGCCAGTAGCTTGAGGGCAGACAATCAGCCCCAGCATTTT.

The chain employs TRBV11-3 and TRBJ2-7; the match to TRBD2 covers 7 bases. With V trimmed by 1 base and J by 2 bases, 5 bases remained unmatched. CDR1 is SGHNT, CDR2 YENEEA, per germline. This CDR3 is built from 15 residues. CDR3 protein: CASSLASGETYEQYF. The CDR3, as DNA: TGTGCCAGCAGCTTAGCTAGCGGAGAGACCTACGAGCAGTACTTC.

CDR3 amino acids: CASSLGGDEKLFF. The CDR3 DNA follows: TGCGCCAGCAGCTTGGGGGGAGACGAAAAACTGTTTTTT. The chain recombines TRBV5-1 with TRBJ1-4; unclear D gene. Trimming removed 0 bases from V and 8 bases from J, with 8 bases in between. CDR3 length equals 13 residues. Per germline, CDR1 SGHRS and CDR2 YFSETQ. The full variable domain, with the rest looked up from reference TRBV5-1 and TRBJ1-4, is KAGVTQTPRYLIKTRGQQVTLSCSPISGHRSVSWYQQTPGQGLQFLFEYFSETQRNKGNFPGRFSGRQFSNSRSEMNVSTLELGDSALYLCASSLGGDEKLFFGSGTQLSVL.

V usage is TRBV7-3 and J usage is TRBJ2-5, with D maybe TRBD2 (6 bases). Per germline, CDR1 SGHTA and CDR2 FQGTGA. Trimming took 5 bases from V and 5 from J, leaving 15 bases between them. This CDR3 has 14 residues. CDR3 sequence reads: CASSPGTHRETQYF. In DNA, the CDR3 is TGTGCCAGCAGCCCCGGGACTCACAGGGAGACCCAGTACTTC.

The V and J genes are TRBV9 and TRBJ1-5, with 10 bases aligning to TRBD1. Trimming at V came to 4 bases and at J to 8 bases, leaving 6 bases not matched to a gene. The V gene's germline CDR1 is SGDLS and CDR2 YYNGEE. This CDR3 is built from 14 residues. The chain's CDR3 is CASSLDRGREPQHF. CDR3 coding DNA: TGTGCCAGCAGCCTTGACAGGGGGCGAGAGCCCCAGCATTTT.

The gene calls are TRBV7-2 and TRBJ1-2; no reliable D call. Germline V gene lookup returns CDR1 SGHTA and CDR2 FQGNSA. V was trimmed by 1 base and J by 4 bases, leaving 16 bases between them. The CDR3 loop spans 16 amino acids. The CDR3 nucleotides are TGTGCCAGCAGCTTAGATCCCGGGAGAACTTTCTATGGCTACACCTTC. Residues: CASSLDPGRTFYGYTF.

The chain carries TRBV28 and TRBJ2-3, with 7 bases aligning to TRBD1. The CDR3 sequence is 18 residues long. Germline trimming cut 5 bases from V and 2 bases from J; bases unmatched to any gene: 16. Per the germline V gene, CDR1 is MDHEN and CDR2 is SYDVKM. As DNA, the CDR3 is TGTGCCAGCAGTCAATCACATTACCTGGGACAGCTCACAGATACGCAGTATTTT. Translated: CASSQSHYLGQLTDTQYF.

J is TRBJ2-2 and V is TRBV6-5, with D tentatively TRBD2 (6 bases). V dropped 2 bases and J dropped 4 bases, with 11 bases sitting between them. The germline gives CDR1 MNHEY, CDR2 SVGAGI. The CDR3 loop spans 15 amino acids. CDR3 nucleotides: TGTGCCAGCAGTTACATTAGCGGTAGCACCGGGGAGCTGTTTTTT. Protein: CASSYISGSTGELFF.

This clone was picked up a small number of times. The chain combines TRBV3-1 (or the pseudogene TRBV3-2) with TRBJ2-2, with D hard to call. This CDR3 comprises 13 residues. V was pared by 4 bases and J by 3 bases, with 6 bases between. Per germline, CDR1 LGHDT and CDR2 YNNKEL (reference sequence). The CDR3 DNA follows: TGTGCCAGCAGCCGATTAGACACCGGGGAGCTGTTTTTT. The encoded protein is CASSRLDTGELFF.

This chain's CDR3 is CASGPGAGDEQYF. CDR3 nucleotides: TGCGCCAGCGGCCCAGGGGCGGGGGACGAGCAGTACTTC. V gene TRBV5-1 combines with J gene TRBJ2-7, with D possibly matching TRBD2 (7 bases). V was trimmed by 7 bases and J by 5 bases, leaving 16 bases between them. Looked up from germline, CDR1 is SGHRS and CDR2 is YFSETQ. The length of the CDR3 is 13 residues.

Here the CDR3 reads CASSAGLADTDTQYF. In nucleotides, the CDR3 is TGTGCCAGCTCAGCGGGACTAGCGGACACAGATACGCAGTATTTT. The chain uses TRBV18 and TRBJ2-3; 11 bases map to TRBD2. Germline loops: CDR1 KGHSH, CDR2 LQKENI. With 5 bases clipped from V and 2 bases from J, the junction kept 3 bases outside the gene matches. The CDR3 consists of 15 residues.

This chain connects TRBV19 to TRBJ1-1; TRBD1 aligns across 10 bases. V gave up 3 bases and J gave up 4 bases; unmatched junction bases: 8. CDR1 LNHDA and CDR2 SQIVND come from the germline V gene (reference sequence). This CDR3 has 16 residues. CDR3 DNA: TGTGCCAGTAGTATGGGGACGGGACAGGGGACCACTGAAGCTTTCTTT. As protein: CASSMGTGQGTTEAFF.

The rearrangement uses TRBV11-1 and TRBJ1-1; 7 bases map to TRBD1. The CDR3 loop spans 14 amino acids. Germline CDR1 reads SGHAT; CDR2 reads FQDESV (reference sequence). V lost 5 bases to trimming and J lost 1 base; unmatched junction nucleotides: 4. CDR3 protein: CASSPTGQNTEAFF. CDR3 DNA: TGTGCCAGCAGCCCGACAGGGCAGAACACTGAAGCTTTCTTT.